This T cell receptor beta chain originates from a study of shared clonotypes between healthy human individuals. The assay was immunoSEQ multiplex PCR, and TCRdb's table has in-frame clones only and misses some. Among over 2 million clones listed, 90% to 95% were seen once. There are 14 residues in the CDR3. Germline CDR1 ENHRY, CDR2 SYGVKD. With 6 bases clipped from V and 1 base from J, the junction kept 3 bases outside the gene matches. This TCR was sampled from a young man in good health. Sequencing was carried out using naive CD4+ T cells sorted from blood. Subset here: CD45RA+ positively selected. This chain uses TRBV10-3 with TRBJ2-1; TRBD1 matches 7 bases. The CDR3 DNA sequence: TGTGCCATCAGCGGGGACAGATCCTACAATGAGCAGTTCTTC. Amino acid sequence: CAISGDRSYNEQFF.